This entry lists 11 T cell receptor beta chains sequenced from one sample in a study of cytomegalovirus exposure and HLA in healthy donors. Method: immunoSEQ multiplex PCR; TCRdb's copy keeps in-frame clones and lacks some. The data contain tens of thousands of clones, under 95% of them seen just once; the ten biggest clones take up approximately 2.2%. Material for sequencing was PBMCs. The receptors shown here come from a man between 25 and 39 years old in good health and CMV-seronegative.

This clone was detected once. The V call is TRBV28, the J call TRBJ1-2; no firm D call. The CDR3 has 15 residues. Germline V lookup: CDR1 MDHEN, CDR2 SYDVKM. The V gene lost 7 bases and the J gene lost 5 bases, with 20 bases spanning the gap. CDR3 sequence reads: CASTVAGGHRYGYTF. The CDR3 coding sequence is TGTGCCAGCACCGTAGCCGGTGGCCACCGATATGGCTACACCTTC.

The chain combines TRBV19 with TRBJ1-5, with D possibly being TRBD1 (5 bases). CDR1 is LNHDA and CDR2 is SQIVND in the germline V gene (reference sequence). Trimming took off 3 bases at V and 6 bases at J, with 12 bases between the two ends. The CDR3 has 14 residues. Written as DNA, the CDR3 is TGTGCCAGTAGTATCGGGGGGGAGGGTCAGCCCCAGCATTTT. This codes for CASSIGGEGQPQHF.

The V and J genes are TRBV27 and TRBJ2-3; D not certain. The CDR3 is made up of 15 amino acids. Germline-derived CDR1 and CDR2 are MNHEY and SMNVEV (reference sequence). The germline V and J ends were trimmed by 5 bases and 3 bases, with 15 bases remaining between them. In nucleotides, the CDR3 is TGTGCCAGCAGTCGCGGAGTGGGTGGGACAGATACGCAGTATTTT. This translates into CASSRGVGGTDTQYF.

This chain joins TRBV19 and TRBJ2-3; 7 nucleotides line up with TRBD1. The CDR3 totals 17 residues. V dropped 2 bases and J dropped 5; count of bases not matched to a gene: 13. From germline, CDR1 is LNHDA and CDR2 SQIVND (reference sequence). The CDR3 region has the DNA TGTGCCAGTAGTATAATACGACAGGGATTCGGGATAGATACGCAGTATTTT. This translates into CASSIIRQGFGIDTQYF.

This clone was counted between two and nine times. The V and J genes are TRBV4-1 and TRBJ1-5; D might be TRBD1 (5 bases). V lost 0 bases and J 3 bases, leaving 9 bases between the germline ends. Germline CDR1 MGHRA, CDR2 YSYEKL. This CDR3 comprises 15 residues. CDR3 nucleotides: TGCGCCAGCAGCCAAGATCAGGGTCCCAATCAGCCCCAGCATTTT. Its protein is CASSQDQGPNQPQHF.

The genes are TRBV28 and TRBJ1-2, with 7 bases fitting TRBD1. Germline trimming cut 11 bases from V and 4 bases from J; bases unmatched to any gene: 7. The germline V gene has CDR1 MDHEN and CDR2 SYDVKM. This CDR3 is built from 12 residues. DNA for the CDR3: TGTGCCGGGTCAGGGGGTCCCTATGGCTACACCTTC. It encodes CAGSGGPYGYTF.

The sample holds one count of this clone. The gene calls are TRBV9 and TRBJ1-4; D remains ambiguous. The germline V and J ends were trimmed by 4 bases and 7 bases, with 8 bases remaining between them. Germline assignment: CDR1 SGDLS and CDR2 YYNGEE. The length of the CDR3 is 12 residues. CDR3 amino acids: CASSSPREKLFF. The DNA for the CDR3 is TGTGCCAGCAGCTCCCCCCGTGAAAAACTGTTTTTT.

In its sample, this clone was seen a few times. This chain joins TRBV11-2 and TRBJ1-4, with TRBD1 identical over 8 bases. The V gene's germline CDR1 is SGHAT and CDR2 FQNNGV. The length of the CDR3 is 15 residues. Unmatched junction bases numbered 7, after V lost 5 bases and J lost 5 bases. Here the CDR3 DNA reads TGTGCCAGCAGCCCCGTGGACAGGGTCAATGAAAAACTGTTTTTT. Its protein is CASSPVDRVNEKLFF.

V usage is TRBV6-1 and J usage is TRBJ2-7; possibly TRBD1 for D (6 bases). V lost 5 bases to trimming and J lost 0 bases, with 11 bases between them. The CDR3 has 14 residues. Germline V gene lookup returns CDR1 MNHNS and CDR2 SASEGT. CDR3 region: CASSSGTNSYEQYF. The CDR3, as DNA: TGTGCCAGCAGTTCCGGGACAAACTCCTACGAGCAGTACTTC.

This clone has only one observation. The germline gene is not matched at one end of the junction; a read error may be the cause. The chain links TRBV6-5 to TRBJ2-4, with 12 bases lining up with TRBD1. From germline, CDR1 is MNHEY and CDR2 SVGAGI. This CDR3 has 15 residues. For the CDR3, the DNA is TGTGCCAGCAGTGGGACAGGGGGCAACAAAACCATTCAGTACTTC. This sequence encodes CASSGTGGNKTIQYF.

The V gene is TRBV4-1, the J gene TRBJ1-1, with TRBD1 identical over 7 bases. The CDR3 is 19 amino acids. The trim removed 2 bases at V and 0 bases at J, leaving 15 bases unmatched. Germline CDR1 MGHRA, CDR2 YSYEKL. The CDR3 DNA reads TGCGCCAGCAGCCAACCAACGTCCGTAGGGGGCTCAATGAACACTGAAGCTTTCTTT. It specifies CASSQPTSVGGSMNTEAFF.